The entry below describes one T cell receptor beta chain. The record originates from a study of blood T cell repertoires in COVID-19. Generated by immunoSEQ multiplex PCR, the TCRdb table keeps only in-frame clones and is missing some. The sample contains 150,000 to 200,000 clones, 70% to 90% of which appear only once. In germline, CDR1 is KGHSH, CDR2 LQKENI. This CDR3 is built from 16 residues. Trimming cost V 2 bases and J 1 base, with 14 bases left between them. This clonotype originated in a human donor in a cohort sampled during active COVID-19. The rearrangement uses TRBV18 and TRBJ2-5; D may be TRBD1 (6 bases). Sequencing was carried out using peripheral blood. CDR3 amino acids: CASSPVRQAIQETQYF. CDR3 nucleotide sequence: TGTGCCAGCTCACCAGTTAGACAGGCGATCCAAGAGACCCAGTACTTC.